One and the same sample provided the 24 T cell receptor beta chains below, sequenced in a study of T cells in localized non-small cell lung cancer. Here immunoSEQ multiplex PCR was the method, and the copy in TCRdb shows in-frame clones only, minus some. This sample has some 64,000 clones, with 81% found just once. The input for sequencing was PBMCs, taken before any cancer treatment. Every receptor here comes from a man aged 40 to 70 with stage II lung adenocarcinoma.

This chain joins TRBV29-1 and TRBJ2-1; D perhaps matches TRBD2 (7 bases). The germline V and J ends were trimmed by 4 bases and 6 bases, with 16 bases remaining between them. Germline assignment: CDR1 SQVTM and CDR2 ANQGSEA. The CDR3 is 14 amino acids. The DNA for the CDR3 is TGCAGCGTTGGAGGGGGGGCAGGGTTCAATGAGCAGTTCTTC. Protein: CSVGGGAGFNEQFF.

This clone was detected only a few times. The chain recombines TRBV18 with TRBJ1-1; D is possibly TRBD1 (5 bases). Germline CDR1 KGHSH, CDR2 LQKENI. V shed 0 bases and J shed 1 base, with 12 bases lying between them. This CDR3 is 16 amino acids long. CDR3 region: CASSPPLVGTNTEAFF. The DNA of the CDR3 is TGTGCCAGCTCACCACCGTTGGTGGGGACGAACACTGAAGCTTTCTTT.

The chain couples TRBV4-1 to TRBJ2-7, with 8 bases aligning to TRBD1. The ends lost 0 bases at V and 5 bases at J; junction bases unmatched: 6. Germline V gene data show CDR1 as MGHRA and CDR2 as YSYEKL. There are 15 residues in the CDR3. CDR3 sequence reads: CASSQDQGARDEQYF. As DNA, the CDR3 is TGCGCCAGCAGCCAAGATCAGGGGGCCCGGGACGAGCAGTACTTC.

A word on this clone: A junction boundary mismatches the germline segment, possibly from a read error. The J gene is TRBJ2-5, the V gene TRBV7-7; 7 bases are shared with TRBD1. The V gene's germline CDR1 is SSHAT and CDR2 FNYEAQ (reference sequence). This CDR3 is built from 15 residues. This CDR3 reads CASSLNTGAQETQYF. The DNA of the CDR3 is TGTGCTAGCAGCTTAAATACAGGGGCCCAAGAGACCCAGTACTTC.

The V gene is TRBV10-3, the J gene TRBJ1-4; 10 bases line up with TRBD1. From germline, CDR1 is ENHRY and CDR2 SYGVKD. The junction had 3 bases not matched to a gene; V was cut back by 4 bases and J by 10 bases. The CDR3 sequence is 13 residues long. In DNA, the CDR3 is TGTGCCATCAGTGGGGGACAGGGGCGAAAACTGTTTTTT. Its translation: CAISGGQGRKLFF.

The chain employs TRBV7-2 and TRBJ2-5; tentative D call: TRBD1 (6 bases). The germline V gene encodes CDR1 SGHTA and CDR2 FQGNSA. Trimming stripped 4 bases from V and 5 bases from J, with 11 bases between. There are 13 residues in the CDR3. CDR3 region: CASSSQGGETQYF. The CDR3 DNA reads TGTGCCAGCAGCTCACAGGGCGGGGAGACCCAGTACTTC.

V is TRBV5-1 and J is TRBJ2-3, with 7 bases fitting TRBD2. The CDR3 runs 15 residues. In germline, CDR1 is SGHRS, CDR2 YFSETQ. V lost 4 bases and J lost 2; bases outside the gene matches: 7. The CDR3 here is CASSLGTTLTDTQYF. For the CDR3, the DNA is TGCGCCAGCAGCCTAGGGACTACCCTCACAGATACGCAGTATTTT.

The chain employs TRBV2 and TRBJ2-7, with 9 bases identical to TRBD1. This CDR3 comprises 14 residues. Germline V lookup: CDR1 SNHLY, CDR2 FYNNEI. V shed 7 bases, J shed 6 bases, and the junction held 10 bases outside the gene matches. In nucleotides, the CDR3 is TGTGCCAGCACTTTTGGACAGGGGATTGTCGAGCAGTACTTC. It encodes CASTFGQGIVEQYF.

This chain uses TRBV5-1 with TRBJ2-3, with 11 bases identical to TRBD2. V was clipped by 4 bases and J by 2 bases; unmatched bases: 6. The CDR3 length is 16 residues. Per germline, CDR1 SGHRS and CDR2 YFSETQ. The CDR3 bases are TGCGCCAGCAGCCCCGGGACTAGCGGTCCCACAGATACGCAGTATTTT. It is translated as CASSPGTSGPTDTQYF.

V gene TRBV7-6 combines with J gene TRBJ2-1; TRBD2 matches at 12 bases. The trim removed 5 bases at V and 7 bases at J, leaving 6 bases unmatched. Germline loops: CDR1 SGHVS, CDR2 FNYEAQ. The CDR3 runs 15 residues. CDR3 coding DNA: TGTGCCAGCAGCATGACTAGCGGGAGTTCGAATGAGCAGTTCTTC. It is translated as CASSMTSGSSNEQFF.

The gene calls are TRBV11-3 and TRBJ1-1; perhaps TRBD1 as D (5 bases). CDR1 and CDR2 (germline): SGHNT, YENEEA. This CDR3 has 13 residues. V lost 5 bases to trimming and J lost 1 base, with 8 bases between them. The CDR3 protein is CASSATANTEAFF. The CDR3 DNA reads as TGTGCCAGCAGCGCGACAGCGAACACTGAAGCTTTCTTT.

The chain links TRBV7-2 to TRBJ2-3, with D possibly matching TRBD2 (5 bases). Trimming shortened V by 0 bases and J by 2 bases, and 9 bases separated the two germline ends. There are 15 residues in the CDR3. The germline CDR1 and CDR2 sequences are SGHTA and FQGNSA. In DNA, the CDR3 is TGTGCCAGCAGCTTAGCGCTCGGGAACACAGATACGCAGTATTTT. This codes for CASSLALGNTDTQYF.

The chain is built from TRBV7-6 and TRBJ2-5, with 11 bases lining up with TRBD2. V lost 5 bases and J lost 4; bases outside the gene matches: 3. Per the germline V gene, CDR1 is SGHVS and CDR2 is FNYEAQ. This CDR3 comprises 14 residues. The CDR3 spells CASSTGLAGETQYF. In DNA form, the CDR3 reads TGTGCCAGCAGCACCGGACTAGCGGGAGAGACCCAGTACTTC.

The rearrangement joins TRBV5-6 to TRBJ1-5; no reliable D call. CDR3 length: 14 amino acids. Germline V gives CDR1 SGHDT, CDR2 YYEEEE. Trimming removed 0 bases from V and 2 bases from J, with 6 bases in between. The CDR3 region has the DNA TGTGCCAGCAGCTTGGGGCAGCGCAATCAGCCCCAGCATTTT. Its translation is CASSLGQRNQPQHF.

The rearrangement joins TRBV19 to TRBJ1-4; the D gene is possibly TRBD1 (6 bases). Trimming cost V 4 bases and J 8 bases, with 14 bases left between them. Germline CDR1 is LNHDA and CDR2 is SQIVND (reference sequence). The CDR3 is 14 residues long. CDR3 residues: CASSTGTTVEKLFF. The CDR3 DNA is TGTGCCAGTAGTACCGGGACAACAGTAGAAAAACTGTTTTTT.

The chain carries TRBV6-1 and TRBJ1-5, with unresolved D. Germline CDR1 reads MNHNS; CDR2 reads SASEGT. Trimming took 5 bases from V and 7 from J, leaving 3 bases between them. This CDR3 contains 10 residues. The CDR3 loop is CASSTQPQHF. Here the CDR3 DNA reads TGTGCCAGCAGTACCCAGCCCCAGCATTTT.

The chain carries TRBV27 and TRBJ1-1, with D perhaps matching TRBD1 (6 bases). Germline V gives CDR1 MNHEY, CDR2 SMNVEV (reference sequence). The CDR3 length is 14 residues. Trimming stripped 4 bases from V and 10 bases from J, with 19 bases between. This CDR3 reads CASSSTPGVEGAFF. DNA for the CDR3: TGTGCCAGCAGTTCGACCCCAGGGGTGGAGGGAGCTTTCTTT.

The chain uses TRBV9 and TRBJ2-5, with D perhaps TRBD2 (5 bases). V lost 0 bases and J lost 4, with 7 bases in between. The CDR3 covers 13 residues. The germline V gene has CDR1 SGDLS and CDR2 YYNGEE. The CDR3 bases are TGTGCCAGCAGCGTAGGAGGGTTAGAGACCCAGTACTTC. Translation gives CASSVGGLETQYF.

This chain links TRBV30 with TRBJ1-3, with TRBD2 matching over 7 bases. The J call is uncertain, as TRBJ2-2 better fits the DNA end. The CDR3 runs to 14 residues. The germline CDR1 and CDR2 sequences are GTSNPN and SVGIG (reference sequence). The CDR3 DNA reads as TGTGCCTGGAGTTATCTAGCGGTTACCGGGGAGCTGTTTTTT. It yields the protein CAWSYLAVTGELFF.

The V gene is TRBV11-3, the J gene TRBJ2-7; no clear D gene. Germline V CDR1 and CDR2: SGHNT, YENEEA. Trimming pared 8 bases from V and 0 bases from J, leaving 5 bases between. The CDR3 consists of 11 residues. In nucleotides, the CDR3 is TGTGCCAGCGGCAGCTCCTACGAGCAGTACTTC. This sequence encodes CASGSSYEQYF.

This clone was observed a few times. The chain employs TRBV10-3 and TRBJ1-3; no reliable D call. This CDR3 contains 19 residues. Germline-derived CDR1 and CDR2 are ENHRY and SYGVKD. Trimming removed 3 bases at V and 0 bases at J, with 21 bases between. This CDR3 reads CAISELAGGKSNSGNTIYF. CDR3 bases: TGTGCCATCAGTGAATTGGCAGGTGGAAAATCTAACTCTGGAAACACCATATATTTT.

This chain's CDR3 is CSVFSGDGETQYF. DNA of the CDR3: TGCAGCGTCTTCAGTGGGGACGGGGAGACCCAGTACTTC. This chain links TRBV29-1 with TRBJ2-5, with D possibly being TRBD1 or TRBD2 (5 bases each). The V end lost 6 bases, the J end lost 5 bases, and 16 bases lay between the germline ends. The CDR3 sequence is 13 residues long. Germline V lookup: CDR1 SQVTM, CDR2 ANQGSEA.

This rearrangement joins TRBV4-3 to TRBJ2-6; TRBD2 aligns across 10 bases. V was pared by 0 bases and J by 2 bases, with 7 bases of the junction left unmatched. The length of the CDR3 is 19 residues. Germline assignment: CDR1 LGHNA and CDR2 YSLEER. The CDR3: CASSQDGTSGIAGANVLTF. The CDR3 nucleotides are TGCGCCAGCAGCCAAGATGGTACTAGCGGGATAGCTGGGGCCAACGTCCTGACTTTC.

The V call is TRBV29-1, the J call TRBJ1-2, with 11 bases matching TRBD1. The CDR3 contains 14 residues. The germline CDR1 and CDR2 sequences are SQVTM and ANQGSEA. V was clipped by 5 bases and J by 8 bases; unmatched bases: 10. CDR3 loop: CSVYPGQGVEGYTF. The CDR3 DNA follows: TGCAGCGTTTACCCGGGACAGGGGGTAGAAGGCTACACCTTC.